This T cell receptor (beta chain) comes out of a study of blood T cell repertoires in COVID-19. The data were produced by immunoSEQ multiplex PCR, yet TCRdb's version contains in-frame clones alone and is incomplete. The table records roughly 80,000 clones, approximately 83% of them present only once. CDR1 is SNHLY, CDR2 FYNNEI, per germline. The CDR3 extends over 15 amino acids. V was cut by 2 bases and J by 8 bases, with 15 bases left in between. Specimen: peripheral blood. The clonotype originates from a human donor in a cohort sampled during active COVID-19. This sequence joins TRBV2 and TRBJ1-4; D is possibly TRBD1 (6 bases). CDR3 DNA: TGTGCCAGCAGTGAAAACAGGGTAATAGGGGAAAAACTGTTTTTT. Translation: CASSENRVIGEKLFF. The complete variable domain, with remaining parts taken from reference TRBV2 and TRBJ1-4, reads EPEVTQTPSHQVTQMGQEVILRCVPISNHLYFYWYRQILGQKVEFLVSFYNNEISEKSEIFDDQFSVERPDGSNFTLKIRSTKLEDSAMYFCASSENRVIGEKLFFGSGTQLSVL.